This T cell receptor (beta chain) originates from a study of graft-versus-host responses after intestinal transplantation. Across the whole study: Among the recipients, transplants were multivisceral, liver-intestinal, or isolated intestinal. For approximately 3 years after anti-thymocyte globulin induction, all recipients took tacrolimus and steroids. Whole-study results and caveats: Early post-transplant HvG declines showed an association with peak circulating GvH clone levels.

Concerning this clone: The antigen is not known.

TCRdb's table, derived via immunoSEQ multiplex PCR, lists solely in-frame clones and lacks some. This table holds approximately 130,000 clones, 90% to 95% found once. Germline loops: CDR1 SGHDT, CDR2 YYEEEE. V lost 2 bases and J 0 bases, leaving 8 bases between the germline ends. This CDR3 region has 14 residues. The chain employs TRBV5-6 and TRBJ2-5; D is perhaps TRBD1 or TRBD2 (6 bases each). Sequenced here: unstimulated CD4+ T cells sorted from spleen or lymph node cells, sampled before intestinal transplant. This receptor was identified in a human donor who received an intestinal transplant. DNA for the CDR3: TGTGCCAGCAGCTTACGGGGGCACCAAGAGACCCAGTACTTC. Encoded protein: CASSLRGHQETQYF.